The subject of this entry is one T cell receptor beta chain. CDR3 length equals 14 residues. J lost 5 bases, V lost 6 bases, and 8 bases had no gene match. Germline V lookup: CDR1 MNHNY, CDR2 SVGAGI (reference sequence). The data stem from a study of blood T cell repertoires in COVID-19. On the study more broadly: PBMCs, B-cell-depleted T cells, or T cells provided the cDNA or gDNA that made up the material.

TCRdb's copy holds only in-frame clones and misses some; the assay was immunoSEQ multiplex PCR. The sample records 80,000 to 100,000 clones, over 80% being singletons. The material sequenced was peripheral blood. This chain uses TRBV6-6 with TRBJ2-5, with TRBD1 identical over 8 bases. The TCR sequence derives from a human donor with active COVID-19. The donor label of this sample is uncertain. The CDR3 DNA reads TGTGCCAGCAGGACTCCAGGGGGCTCGGAGACCCAGTACTTC. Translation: CASRTPGGSETQYF.